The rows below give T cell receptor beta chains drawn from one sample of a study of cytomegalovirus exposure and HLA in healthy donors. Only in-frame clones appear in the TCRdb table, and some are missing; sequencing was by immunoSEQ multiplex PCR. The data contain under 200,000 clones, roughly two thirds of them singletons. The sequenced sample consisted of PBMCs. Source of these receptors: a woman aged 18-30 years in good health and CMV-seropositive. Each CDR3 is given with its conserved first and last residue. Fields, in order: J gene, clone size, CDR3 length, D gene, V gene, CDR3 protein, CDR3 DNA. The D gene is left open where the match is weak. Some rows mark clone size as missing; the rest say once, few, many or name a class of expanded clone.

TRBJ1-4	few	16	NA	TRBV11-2	CASSPEGWGGDEKLFF	TGTGCCAGCAGCCCGGAAGGTTGGGGGGGCGACGAAAAACTGTTTTTT
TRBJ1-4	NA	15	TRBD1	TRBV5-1	CASKGLTGPGEKLFF	TGCGCCAGCAAGGGGCTGACAGGGCCTGGGGAAAAACTGTTTTTT
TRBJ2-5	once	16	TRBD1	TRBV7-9	CASSSSRDRVWETQYF	TGTGCCAGTAGCTCGTCCCGGGACAGGGTATGGGAGACCCAGTACTTC
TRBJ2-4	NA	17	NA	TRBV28	CASSLIGVTLAKNIQYF	TGTGCCAGCAGTTTAATAGGAGTCACCTTAGCCAAAAACATTCAGTACTTC
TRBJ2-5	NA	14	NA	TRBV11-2	CASRSPGAPQTQYF	TGTGCCAGCAGGTCCCCGGGAGCCCCCCAGACCCAGTACTTC
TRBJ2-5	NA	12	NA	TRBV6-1	CASSGRQETQYF	TGTGCCAGCAGTGGGCGGCAAGAGACCCAGTACTTC
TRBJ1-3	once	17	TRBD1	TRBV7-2	CASSSTGQASSGNTIYF	TGTGCCAGCAGCTCTACGGGACAGGCGAGCTCTGGAAACACCATATATTTT
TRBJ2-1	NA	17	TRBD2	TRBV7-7	CASSRRTGLAQYNEQFF	TGTGCTAGCAGCCGCCGGACGGGACTAGCGCAATACAATGAGCAGTTCTTC
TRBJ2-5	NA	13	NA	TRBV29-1	CSVVQRATVAQYF	TGCAGCGTTGTGCAGAGGGCTACAGTGGCCCAGTACTTC
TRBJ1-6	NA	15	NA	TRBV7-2	CASSPPTEFNSPLHF	TGTGCCAGCAGCCCCCCGACAGAGTTTAATTCACCCCTCCACTTT
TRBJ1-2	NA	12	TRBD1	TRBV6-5	CASRGDRPGYTF	TGTGCCAGCAGGGGGGACAGGCCGGGCTACACCTTC
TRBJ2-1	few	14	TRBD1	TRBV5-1	CASTRDRTYNEQFF	TGCGCCAGCACACGGGACAGAACCTACAATGAGCAGTTCTTC
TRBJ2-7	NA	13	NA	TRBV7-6	CASSLSRGYEQYF	TGTGCCAGCAGCTTATCCAGGGGCTACGAGCAGTACTTC
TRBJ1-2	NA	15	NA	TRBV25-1	CASSGIQADYYGYTF	TGTGCCAGCAGTGGGATCCAGGCAGATTACTATGGCTACACCTTC
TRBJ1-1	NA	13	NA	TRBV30	CAWSKQGNTEAFF	TGTGCCTGGAGTAAGCAGGGTAACACTGAAGCTTTCTTT
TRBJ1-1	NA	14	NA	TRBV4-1	CASSQDWANTEAFF	TGCGCCAGCAGCCAAGATTGGGCGAACACTGAAGCTTTCTTT
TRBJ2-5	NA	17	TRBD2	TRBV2	CASSELASGGYQETQYF	TGTGCCAGCAGTGAATTGGCTAGCGGGGGGTACCAAGAGACCCAGTACTTC
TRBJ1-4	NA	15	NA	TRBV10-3	CAIRDHRAENEKLFF	TGTGCCATCAGGGACCACAGGGCTGAAAATGAAAAACTGTTTTTT
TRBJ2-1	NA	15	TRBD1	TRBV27	CASRPMGQGRNEQFF	TGTGCCAGTAGGCCAATGGGACAGGGAAGGAATGAGCAGTTCTTC
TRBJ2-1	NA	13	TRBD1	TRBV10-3	CAISDQGAYEQFF	TGTGCCATCAGTGACCAGGGGGCCTATGAGCAGTTCTTC
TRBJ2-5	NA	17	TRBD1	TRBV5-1	CASSWGIDRGGQETQYF	TGCGCCAGCAGCTGGGGGATAGACAGGGGCGGGCAAGAGACCCAGTACTTC
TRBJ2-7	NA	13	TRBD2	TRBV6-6	CASSDDSGYEQYF	TGTGCCAGCAGTGACGATAGCGGGTACGAGCAGTACTTC
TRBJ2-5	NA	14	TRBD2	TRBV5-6	CASSPGGAGETQYF	TGTGCCAGCAGCCCCGGGGGGGCCGGGGAGACCCAGTACTTC
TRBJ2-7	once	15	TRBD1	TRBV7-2	CASSLIRDRAPEQYF	TGTGCCAGCAGCTTAATTCGGGACAGGGCGCCCGAGCAGTACTTC
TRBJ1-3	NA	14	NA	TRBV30	CAWSRGNSGNTIYF	TGTGCCTGGAGTAGAGGAAACTCTGGAAACACCATATATTTT
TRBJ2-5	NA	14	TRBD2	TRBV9	CASSVSGGRETQYF	TGTGCCAGCAGCGTTAGCGGGGGGAGGGAGACCCAGTACTTC
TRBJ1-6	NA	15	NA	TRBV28	CASSSLDGGNSPLHF	TGTGCCAGCAGTTCGCTTGACGGAGGTAATTCACCCCTCCACTTT
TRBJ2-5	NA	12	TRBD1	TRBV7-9	CASSGTEETQYF	TGTGCCAGCAGCGGGACAGAAGAGACCCAGTACTTC
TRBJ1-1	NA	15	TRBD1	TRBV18	CASSVQGEMNTEAFF	TGTGCCAGCTCCGTACAGGGGGAGATGAACACTGAAGCTTTCTTT
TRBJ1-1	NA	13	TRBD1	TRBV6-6	CASTEYRGTEAFF	TGTGCCAGCACCGAATACAGGGGCACTGAAGCTTTCTTT
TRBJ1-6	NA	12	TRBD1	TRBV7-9	CASSNRGSPLHF	TGTGCCAGCAGCAACAGGGGTTCACCCCTCCACTTT
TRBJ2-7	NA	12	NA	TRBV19	CASTAGTYEQYF	TGTGCCAGTACGGCAGGAACCTACGAGCAGTACTTC
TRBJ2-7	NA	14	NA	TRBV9	CASSRGWEAYEQYF	TGTGCCAGCAGTCGGGGTTGGGAAGCATACGAGCAGTACTTC
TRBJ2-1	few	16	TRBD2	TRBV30	CAWSGNSGGARNEQFF	TGTGCCTGGAGTGGTAATAGCGGGGGGGCGAGGAATGAGCAGTTCTTC
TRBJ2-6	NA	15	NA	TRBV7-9	CASSPEPSGANVLTF	TGTGCCAGCAGCCCTGAGCCCTCTGGGGCCAACGTCCTGACTTTC
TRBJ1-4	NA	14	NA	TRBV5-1	CASSLYGQNEKLFF	TGCGCCAGCAGCTTGTATGGGCAGAATGAAAAACTGTTTTTT
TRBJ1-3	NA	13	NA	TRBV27	CASSPTGGNTIYF	TGTGCCAGCAGTCCGACAGGTGGAAACACCATATATTTT
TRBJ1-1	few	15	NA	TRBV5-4	CASSPRGVKNTEAFF	TGTGCCAGCAGCCCGCGGGGGGTAAAGAACACTGAAGCTTTCTTT
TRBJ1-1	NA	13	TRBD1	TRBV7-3	CASSDRVNTEAFF	TGTGCCAGCAGCGACAGGGTGAACACTGAAGCTTTCTTT
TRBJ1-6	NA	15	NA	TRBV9	CASSVVSSYNSPLHF	TGTGCCAGCAGCGTAGTGAGCTCCTATAATTCACCCCTCCACTTT
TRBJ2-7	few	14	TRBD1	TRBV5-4	CASSLSGTGVEQYF	TGTGCCAGCAGCCTCTCCGGGACAGGGGTCGAGCAGTACTTC
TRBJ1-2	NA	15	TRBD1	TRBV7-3	CASSPNRGEGYGYTF	TGTGCCAGCAGCCCAAACAGGGGAGAGGGCTATGGCTACACCTTC
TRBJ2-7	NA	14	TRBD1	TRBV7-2	CASSSFGQGYEQYF	TGTGCCAGCAGCTCGTTTGGACAGGGCTACGAGCAGTACTTC
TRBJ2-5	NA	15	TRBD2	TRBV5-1	CASSLDSGPQETQYF	TGCGCCAGCAGCTTGGATAGCGGGCCCCAAGAGACCCAGTACTTC
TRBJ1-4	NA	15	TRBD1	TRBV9	CASSARQGPDEKLFF	TGTGCCAGCAGCGCCAGACAGGGTCCGGATGAAAAACTGTTTTTT
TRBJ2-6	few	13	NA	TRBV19	CASSEGLANVLTF	TGTGCCAGTAGTGAGGGTTTGGCCAACGTCCTGACTTTC
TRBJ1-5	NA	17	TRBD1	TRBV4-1	CASSQTPPGQNNQPQHF	TGCGCCAGCAGCCAGACCCCTCCGGGACAGAACAATCAGCCCCAGCATTTT
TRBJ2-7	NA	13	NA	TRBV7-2	CASSLRDAYEQYF	TGTGCCAGCAGCTTGAGGGATGCATACGAGCAGTACTTC
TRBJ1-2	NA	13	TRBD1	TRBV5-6	CASSFQGALLDTF	TGTGCCAGCAGCTTTCAGGGGGCCTTGCTCGACACCTTC
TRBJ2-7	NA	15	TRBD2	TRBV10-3	CAIRSEGAGVYEQYF	TGTGCCATCAGGTCCGAGGGAGCGGGGGTGTACGAGCAGTACTTC
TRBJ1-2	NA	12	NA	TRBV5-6	CASSSGSMVLTF	TGTGCCAGCAGCTCAGGGTCTATGGTTCTCACCTTC
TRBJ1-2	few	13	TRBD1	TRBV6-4	CASRAGDRRGYTF	TGTGCCAGCAGGGCCGGGGACAGGAGGGGCTACACCTTC